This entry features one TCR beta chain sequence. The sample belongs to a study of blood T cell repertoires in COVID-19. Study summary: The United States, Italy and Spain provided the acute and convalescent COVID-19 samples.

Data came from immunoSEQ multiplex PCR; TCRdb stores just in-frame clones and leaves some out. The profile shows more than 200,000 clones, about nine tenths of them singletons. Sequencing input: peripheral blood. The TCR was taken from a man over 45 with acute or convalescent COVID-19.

The DNA for the CDR3 is TGTGCCAGCAGTTCCCACCGTTCGGTCTATAATTCACCCCTCCACTTT. This encodes CASSSHRSVYNSPLHF. The chain is built from TRBV14 and TRBJ1-6; no clear D. Trimming shortened V by 6 bases and J by 3 bases, and 15 bases separated the two germline ends. The CDR3 is made up of 16 amino acids. Germline V CDR1 and CDR2: SGHDN, FVKESK.